This is a list of T cell receptor beta chains from one sample in a study of circulating and synovial CD4+ cells in juvenile arthritis. Measured with immunoSEQ multiplex PCR; TCRdb has only the in-frame clones, and not every one. The sample consists of 30,000 to 35,000 clones, around 95% of them appearing once. The sequenced material came from CD4+ T cells from blood. The receptor set was obtained from a human donor with juvenile idiopathic arthritis. The CDR3 runs from the conserved cysteine through the conserved F or W. A D gene is named only where the DNA matches it firmly. The size field is filled for only some rows; it gives once, few, many or a size class.

abundance	d_gene	v_gene	j_gene	CDR3nt	CDR3aa
-	TRBD2	TRBV5-4	TRBJ2-1	TGTGCCAGCAGCCTGGGGGGACTAGCGGAAAATGAGCAGTTCTTC	CASSLGGLAENEQFF
-	-	TRBV7-3	TRBJ1-1	TGTGCCAGCAGCGGGGGGACTGAAGCTTTCTTT	CASSGGTEAFF
-	TRBD1	TRBV10-2	TRBJ2-7	TGCGCCAGCAGTGGCCAGGGGGTATACGAGCAGTACTTC	CASSGQGVYEQYF
-	TRBD1	TRBV9	TRBJ1-1	TGTGCCAGCAGCCCGCGGACAGGGTTCACTGAAGCTTTCTTT	CASSPRTGFTEAFF
-	-	TRBV29-1	TRBJ2-1	TGCAGCGTTGCCTCGCGGGAAGAGCAGTTCTTC	CSVASREEQFF
-	TRBD2	TRBV11-3	TRBJ2-1	TGTGCCAGCAGCTTAGGCCGATACGGCGGGAGCTTAGATGAGCAGTTCTTC	CASSLGRYGGSLDEQFF
-	-	TRBV6-5	TRBJ2-2	TGTGCCAGCAGGTGGGGCCTTACGAACACCGGGGAGCTGTTTTTT	CASRWGLTNTGELFF
-	-	TRBV7-8	TRBJ1-3	TGTGCCAGCAGCTCCGACAGACACTCTGGAAACACCATATATTTT	CASSSDRHSGNTIYF
-	-	TRBV6-1	TRBJ1-2	TGTGCCAGCAAGGATTCAGGGCGAGAAGGGTATGGCTACACCTTC	CASKDSGREGYGYTF
-	TRBD1	TRBV27	TRBJ2-4	TGTGCCAGCAGTCGGACAGGTCTAGCCAAAAACATTCAGTACTTC	CASSRTGLAKNIQYF
-	TRBD1	TRBV18	TRBJ1-2	TGTGCCAGCTCACCCCCGGGACAGGGGAGATATGGCTACACCTTC	CASSPPGQGRYGYTF
-	-	TRBV9	TRBJ1-1	TGTGCCAGCAGCGCACAAAACACTGAAGCTTTCTTT	CASSAQNTEAFF
-	-	TRBV9	TRBJ1-2	TGTGCCAGCAGCGCGGTAAACTATGGCTACACCTTC	CASSAVNYGYTF
-	-	TRBV28	TRBJ1-1	TGTGCCAGCAGTTTAGGTTCGGGGAAGGCTTTCTTT	CASSLGSGKAFF
-	-	TRBV18	TRBJ1-1	TGTGCCAGCTCACCAGGCAGCGGGCTTAACACTGAAGCTTTCTTT	CASSPGSGLNTEAFF
once	-	TRBV6-5	TRBJ2-3	TGTGCCAGCAGTTACAGCGTCCAAGCGGATACGCAGTATTTT	CASSYSVQADTQYF
-	-	TRBV10-3	TRBJ2-2	TGTGCCATCAGTGAGAGTCAGGTCGCGAACACCGGGGAGCTGTTTTTT	CAISESQVANTGELFF
-	-	TRBV6-5	TRBJ1-6	TGTGCCAGCAACGCAGGGTACAATTCACCCCTCCACTTT	CASNAGYNSPLHF
-	TRBD1	TRBV11-2	TRBJ1-1	TGTGCCAGCAGCCTAGGAGGACAGGGGGCCGGCACTGAAGCTTTCTTT	CASSLGGQGAGTEAFF
-	-	TRBV5-4	TRBJ2-5	TGTGCCAGCAGCTTGGCGGGAGTGGTAGGGACCCAGTACTTC	CASSLAGVVGTQYF
-	-	TRBV7-8	TRBJ1-1	TGTGCCAGCAGCTACGGGTTAGACAGGTACACTGAAGCTTTCTTT	CASSYGLDRYTEAFF
-	-	TRBV7-9	TRBJ2-1	TGTGCCAGCAGCTTAGTTCGGACAAACAATGAGCAGTTCTTC	CASSLVRTNNEQFF
-	TRBD1	TRBV11-2	TRBJ2-1	TGTGCCAGCACCCGGGGAGACAGGGGAGCCTACAATGAGCAGTTCTTC	CASTRGDRGAYNEQFF
-	TRBD1	TRBV19	TRBJ2-2	TGTGCCAGTAGAGACAGGGCCGCCGGGGAGCTGTTTTTT	CASRDRAAGELFF
once	TRBD2	TRBV19	TRBJ2-4	TGTGCCAGTAGCCCCGGGGCGGGAGTCAAAAACATTCAGTACTTC	CASSPGAGVKNIQYF
-	-	TRBV14	TRBJ1-1	TGTGCCAGCAGCTATGGGCCGAGGACAGCCATGAACACTGAAGCTTTCTTT	CASSYGPRTAMNTEAFF
-	-	TRBV7-8	TRBJ2-7	TGTGCCAGCAGCTTAGGGGGGGTGGGCATCTACGAGCAGTACTTC	CASSLGGVGIYEQYF
-	-	TRBV2	TRBJ1-6	TGTGCCAGCAGACCGCAGGGTAGTAATTCCCCCCTCCACTTT	CASRPQGSNSPLHF
-	TRBD1	TRBV5-1	TRBJ1-1	TGCGCCAGCAGCTTGGGCAGGGGGCGATTGAACACTGAAGCTTTCTTT	CASSLGRGRLNTEAFF
-	-	TRBV9	TRBJ2-1	TGTGCCAGCAGCCTCCCCTCGAATGAGCAGTTCTTC	CASSLPSNEQFF
-	TRBD1	TRBV5-1	TRBJ2-2	TGCGCCAGCAACCTGGACAGGGTCTACACCGGGGAGCTGTTTTTT	CASNLDRVYTGELFF
-	TRBD2	TRBV7-3	TRBJ2-1	TGTGCCAGCAGCTTATTGCGGGAGGGGAATGAGCAGTTCTTC	CASSLLREGNEQFF
-	-	TRBV7-2	TRBJ2-2	TGTGCCAGCAGCCCACAGGGTTGGAACGGGGAGCTGTTTTTT	CASSPQGWNGELFF
-	TRBD2	TRBV6-5	TRBJ2-7	TGTGCCAGCAGTTACACTAGCGGACCCTACGAGCAGTACTTC	CASSYTSGPYEQYF
-	-	TRBV2	TRBJ2-3	TGTGCCAGCAGTACAACAGGGGGGGGCACAGATACGCAGTATTTT	CASSTTGGGTDTQYF
-	-	TRBV27	TRBJ2-7	TGTGCCAGCAGTTTATTGAGCAGGGTGGGCGAGCAGTACTTC	CASSLLSRVGEQYF
-	-	TRBV11-2	TRBJ2-3	TGTGCCAGCAGCTTCACTAGCAGATCTAGCACAGATACGCAGTATTTT	CASSFTSRSSTDTQYF
-	-	TRBV29-1	TRBJ2-7	TGCAGCGTGGTACCCCGGGACACGGCTCGAGGCGGGCAGTACTTC	CSVVPRDTARGGQYF
-	-	TRBV9	TRBJ2-3	TGTGCCAGCAGCGTAGGAATCCCGGGGACAGATACGCAGTATTTT	CASSVGIPGTDTQYF
-	-	TRBV30	TRBJ2-5	TGTGCCTGGAGGGGGGCAGAGACCCAGTACTTC	CAWRGAETQYF